Here is one T cell receptor beta chain with its context. This record comes from a study of blood T cell repertoires in COVID-19. Study-level information: PBMCs, B-cell-depleted T cells, or T cells provided the cDNA or gDNA that made up the material.

In the authors' methods: Nucleated cell counts were estimated from reference gene primer amplification. Some clones are missing from TCRdb's copy, which holds only in-frame ones; the method was immunoSEQ multiplex PCR. V and J calls plus clone size are reproduced from that table; the DNA served to infer D and trimming. The profile shows 150,000 to 200,000 clones, about 85% of them singletons. The sequence came from a man aged 35 to 55 with acute or convalescent COVID-19. The sample was peripheral blood.

This CDR3 reads CAWSLVGPTEAFF. In DNA, the CDR3 is TGTGCCTGGAGTCTCGTGGGGCCCACTGAAGCTTTCTTT. V and J are TRBV30 and TRBJ1-1, with D perhaps matching TRBD1 (5 bases). The CDR3 covers 13 residues. Trimming pared 2 bases from V and 4 bases from J, leaving 11 bases between. The germline V gene has CDR1 GTSNPN and CDR2 SVGIG (reference sequence).